The T cell receptor beta chain described here comes from a study of OX40 agonist ivuxolimab in advanced cancers. Study-level background: It was ivuxolimab, an agonistic anti-OX40 (CD134) antibody, that patients were treated with. Patients were infused with ivuxolimab every 2 weeks at 0.01 to 10 mg/kg.

Clones were read by immunoSEQ multiplex PCR, and TCRdb kept only the in-frame ones, dropping some. Among 60,000 to 80,000 clones, more than 65% were seen once, and the ten largest hold about 1%. Blood draws occurred at baseline, cycle 4 day 1, and cycle 7 day 1. Trimming removed 4 bases from V and 6 bases from J; junction bases left unmatched: 4. There are 14 residues in the CDR3. Per germline, CDR1 MGHRA and CDR2 YSYEKL. This TCR came from an adult with an advanced solid tumor such as melanoma, head and neck, liver or kidney cancer. The material was CD4+ or CD8+ T cells sorted from blood, obtained in a trial of the OX40 agonist ivuxolimab. The V gene is TRBV4-1, the J gene TRBJ2-2, with 8 bases fitting TRBD2. For the CDR3, the DNA is TGCGCCAGCAGCCGCCATAGCGGGGCCGGGGAGCTGTTTTTT. This translates into CASSRHSGAGELFF.